The present T cell receptor beta chain was sequenced within a study of T-cell memory formation after mild COVID-19. Whole-study context: TCR clusters mostly belonged to single donors. Study findings and constraints: Later expanders leaned CD4+, whereas clones that contracted between day 15 and 85 were balanced CD4/CD8.

A note on this clonotype: Its antigen is unknown.

V lost 6 bases, J lost 0 bases, and 12 bases lay in between. Germline CDR1 reads LNHDA; CDR2 reads SQIVND (reference sequence). CDR3 length equals 14 residues. MiXCR was run by TCRdb on the 5' RACE reads, yielding one entry per CDR3 protein. The sample yields 550,000 to 600,000 distinct CDR3 sequences, 20% to 25% seen once. This receptor was obtained from an adult woman who had mild COVID-19 (a few samples of this study predate the infection). Cell type and time point are not known. Sequenced: PBMCs or a T cell subset sorted from them (not recorded which). The chain couples TRBV19 to TRBJ2-7; D call uncertain. The CDR3 DNA is TGTGCCAGTAGAGATGGTGGATTCTCCTACGAGCAGTACTTC. This codes for CASRDGGFSYEQYF.